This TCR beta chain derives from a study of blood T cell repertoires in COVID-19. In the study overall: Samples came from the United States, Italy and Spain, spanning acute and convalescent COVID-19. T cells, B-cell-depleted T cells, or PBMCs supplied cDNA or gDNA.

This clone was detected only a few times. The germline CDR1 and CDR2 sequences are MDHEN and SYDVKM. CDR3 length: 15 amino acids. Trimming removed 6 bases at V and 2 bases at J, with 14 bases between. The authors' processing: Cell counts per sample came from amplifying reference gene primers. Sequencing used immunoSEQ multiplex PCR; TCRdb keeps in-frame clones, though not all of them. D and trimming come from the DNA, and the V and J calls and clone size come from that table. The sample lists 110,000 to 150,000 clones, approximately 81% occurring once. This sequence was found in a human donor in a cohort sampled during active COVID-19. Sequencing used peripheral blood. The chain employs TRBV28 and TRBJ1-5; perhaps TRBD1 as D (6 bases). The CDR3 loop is CASRTGTRGNQPQHF. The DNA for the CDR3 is TGTGCCAGCAGAACCGGGACAAGGGGCAATCAGCCCCAGCATTTT.